Sequencing of this T cell receptor beta chain was carried out in a study of graft-versus-host responses after intestinal transplantation. Method: immunoSEQ multiplex PCR; TCRdb's copy keeps in-frame clones and lacks some. The sample lists about 89,000 clones, 93% seen once, with about 2% in the top ten. The CDR3 covers 12 residues. V was pared by 7 bases and J by 10 bases, with 3 bases of the junction left unmatched. The germline V gene has CDR1 SEHNR and CDR2 FQNEAQ (reference sequence). Note on this clone: Its specificity is unknown.

This clonotype was sampled from a human donor who received an intestinal transplant. This specimen consisted of unstimulated CD8+ T cells sorted from spleen or lymph node cells, obtained before intestinal transplant. The chain combines TRBV7-9 with TRBJ1-6; TRBD1 agrees at 8 bases. The CDR3 DNA sequence: TGTGCCAGCAACTCAGGGGGCTCACCCCTCCACTTT. The encoded protein is CASNSGGSPLHF.